A single sample gave rise to the 7 T cell receptor beta chains below, sequenced in a study of T cells after yellow fever vaccination. One entry per CDR3 protein, called by TCRdb with MiXCR from the 5' RACE reads. The table shows 400,000 to 650,000 distinct CDR3 sequences, with around a fifth occurring only once. The sequencing here drew on PBMCs, taken 21 days after the first yellow fever vaccination. The receptors derive from a man aged 18 to 29 who received the YFV17D yellow fever vaccine.

The chain employs TRBV20-1 and TRBJ2-7; 9 positions agree with TRBD1. CDR3 length: 14 residues. Per the germline V gene, CDR1 is DFQATT and CDR2 is SNEGSKA (reference sequence). The trim removed 5 bases at V and 1 base at J, leaving 6 bases unmatched. CDR3 protein: CSASQGAESYEQYF. CDR3 coding DNA: TGCAGTGCTTCACAGGGGGCAGAATCCTACGAGCAGTACTTC.

The J gene is TRBJ2-7, the V gene TRBV27; 7 nucleotides match TRBD2. The CDR3 is made up of 14 amino acids. J gave up 5 bases and V 2 bases, and 6 bases lay outside the gene matches. Germline V gene lookup returns CDR1 MNHEY and CDR2 SMNVEV (reference sequence). The chain's CDR3 is CASSLLAVVDEQYV. CDR3 DNA: TGTGCCAGCAGTTTACTAGCGGTAGTCGACGAGCAGTACGTC.

The CDR3 nucleotides are TGTGCAACAAGGGCGGGAGAGCAGTACTTC. It codes for CATRAGEQYF. This chain joins TRBV19 and TRBJ2-7; weak D call: TRBD2 (6 bases). This CDR3 region has 10 residues. Per germline, CDR1 LNHDA and CDR2 SQIVND (reference sequence).

The chain links TRBV5-4 to TRBJ2-7, with TRBD1 matching over 11 bases. The germline gives CDR1 SGHNT, CDR2 YYREEE (reference sequence). The CDR3 is 15 amino acids. Trimming cost V 4 bases and J 4 bases; bases outside gene matches: 7. CDR3 loop: CASSPRDRGYYEQYF. CDR3 DNA: TGTGCCAGCAGCCCCCGGGACAGGGGGTATTACGAGCAGTACTTC.

In regard to this clonotype: The junction departs from the called germline gene at one end, perhaps through a read error. This chain joins TRBV7-7 and TRBJ2-3, with D perhaps TRBD1 (5 bases). The CDR3 is 14 amino acids. Germline V CDR1 and CDR2: SSHAT, FNYEAQ (reference sequence). The CDR3 loop reads CASSLDAGTDTQYF. In nucleotides, the CDR3 is TGTGCTAGCAGCTTAGATGCAGGGACAGATACGCAGTATTTT.

This clonotype has more than one count but fewer than ten. The rearrangement uses TRBV19 and TRBJ2-7; D unclear. CDR1 LNHDA and CDR2 SQIVND come from the germline V gene (reference sequence). This CDR3 region has 16 residues. The ends were cut back, 6 bases at V and 0 bases at J, with 18 bases in the middle. The CDR3 DNA reads as TGTGCCAGTAGAATATCACGGGCCCCTGGCTCCTACGAGCAGTACTTC. Translated: CASRISRAPGSYEQYF.

There are a few counts of this clonotype. V usage is TRBV7-3 and J usage is TRBJ2-3; 12 bases map to TRBD2. The CDR3 is 15 amino acids. From germline, CDR1 is SGHTA and CDR2 FQGTGA. Trimming cost V 4 bases and J 2 bases; bases outside gene matches: 1. The CDR3 protein is CASSWTSGDTDTQYF. CDR3 bases: TGTGCCAGCAGCTGGACTAGCGGGGACACAGATACGCAGTATTTT.